The rows below give T cell receptor beta chains drawn from one sample of a study of blood T cell repertoires in COVID-19. Sequencing was performed with immunoSEQ multiplex PCR; in TCRdb, only in-frame clones are kept and a portion is missing. The sample records roughly 250,000 clones, 75% to 90% being singletons. The sequenced sample was peripheral blood. These receptors were obtained from a man aged 60 to 75 who had recovered from COVID-19. CDR3s include the opening cysteine and the closing phenylalanine or tryptophan. The order of the fields is CDR3 length, J gene, V gene, clone size, D gene, CDR3 protein, CDR3 DNA. The D gene is left open where the match is weak. For some rows the clone size is stated as once, few or many, or as a class when expanded; others skip it.

CDR3 length: 15; J gene: TRBJ2-1; V gene: TRBV24-1; clone size: -; D gene: -; CDR3 protein: CATSDRWRLRNEQFF; CDR3 DNA: TGTGCCACCAGTGATCGATGGAGGTTAAGGAATGAGCAGTTCTTC
CDR3 length: 16; J gene: TRBJ2-1; V gene: TRBV10-2; clone size: -; D gene: -; CDR3 protein: CASSELKGGGYNEQFF; CDR3 DNA: TGCGCCAGCAGTGAGTTGAAAGGGGGGGGTTACAATGAGCAGTTCTTC
CDR3 length: 11; J gene: TRBJ1-2; V gene: TRBV7-2; clone size: few; D gene: -; CDR3 protein: CASSLSGGRAF; CDR3 DNA: TGTGCCAGCAGCTTAAGTGGGGGCAGGGCCTTC
CDR3 length: 14; J gene: TRBJ2-1; V gene: TRBV30; clone size: -; D gene: -; CDR3 protein: CAWGFGGRAREQFF; CDR3 DNA: TGTGCCTGGGGGTTCGGCGGGCGGGCCAGAGAGCAGTTCTTC
CDR3 length: 14; J gene: TRBJ1-1; V gene: TRBV5-5; clone size: -; D gene: -; CDR3 protein: CASSFRGSDTEAFF; CDR3 DNA: TGTGCCAGCAGCTTCCGGGGGAGCGACACTGAAGCTTTCTTT
CDR3 length: 17; J gene: TRBJ2-5; V gene: TRBV28; clone size: -; D gene: TRBD2; CDR3 protein: CASSLMGLAGAQETQYF; CDR3 DNA: TGTGCCAGCAGTTTAATGGGACTAGCGGGGGCCCAAGAGACCCAGTACTTC
CDR3 length: 15; J gene: TRBJ2-2; V gene: TRBV5-1; clone size: -; D gene: -; CDR3 protein: CASSLLGGDTGELFF; CDR3 DNA: TGCGCCAGCAGCTTGCTAGGTGGTGACACCGGGGAGCTGTTTTTT
CDR3 length: 15; J gene: TRBJ2-2; V gene: TRBV3-1/TRBV3-2; clone size: -; D gene: -; CDR3 protein: CASSLSGANTGELFF; CDR3 DNA: TGTGCCAGCAGCCTTAGCGGCGCGAACACCGGGGAGCTGTTTTTT
CDR3 length: 13; J gene: TRBJ2-7; V gene: TRBV5-1; clone size: -; D gene: -; CDR3 protein: CASSLFPGYEQYF; CDR3 DNA: TGCGCCAGCAGCTTGTTCCCGGGATACGAGCAGTACTTC
CDR3 length: 14; J gene: TRBJ1-1; V gene: TRBV5-1; clone size: once; D gene: -; CDR3 protein: CASSVQEGDTEAFF; CDR3 DNA: TGCGCCAGCAGCGTACAGGAAGGCGACACTGAAGCTTTCTTT
CDR3 length: 14; J gene: TRBJ2-3; V gene: TRBV6-5; clone size: -; D gene: -; CDR3 protein: CASSYRFSTDTQYF; CDR3 DNA: TGTGCCAGCAGCTACCGTTTTAGCACAGATACGCAGTATTTT
CDR3 length: 13; J gene: TRBJ2-3; V gene: TRBV12-5; clone size: -; D gene: -; CDR3 protein: CASGLSGADTQYF; CDR3 DNA: TGTGCTAGTGGTTTGTCGGGGGCAGATACGCAGTATTTT
CDR3 length: 15; J gene: TRBJ1-6; V gene: TRBV11-2; clone size: -; D gene: TRBD1; CDR3 protein: CASSGNRGLNSPLHF; CDR3 DNA: TGTGCCAGCAGCGGAAACAGGGGGTTGAATTCACCCCTCCACTTT
CDR3 length: 13; J gene: TRBJ1-1; V gene: TRBV5-1; clone size: -; D gene: -; CDR3 protein: CASSSLHGDQAFF; CDR3 DNA: TGCGCCAGCAGCTCACTCCACGGGGATCAAGCTTTCTTT
CDR3 length: 18; J gene: TRBJ2-1; V gene: TRBV27; clone size: -; D gene: TRBD1; CDR3 protein: CASSLRDSFKASYNEQFF; CDR3 DNA: TGTGCCAGCAGTCTCCGGGACAGCTTCAAGGCCTCCTACAATGAGCAGTTCTTC
CDR3 length: 17; J gene: TRBJ2-3; V gene: TRBV13; clone size: -; D gene: TRBD2; CDR3 protein: CASSPGTSGAPTDTQYF; CDR3 DNA: TGTGCCAGCAGCCCCGGGACTAGCGGGGCACCCACAGATACGCAGTATTTT
CDR3 length: 16; J gene: TRBJ1-2; V gene: TRBV7-8; clone size: -; D gene: -; CDR3 protein: CASSLQTSDVNYGYTF; CDR3 DNA: TGTGCCAGCAGCTTACAGACTTCAGACGTCAACTATGGCTACACCTTC
CDR3 length: 16; J gene: TRBJ2-2; V gene: TRBV18; clone size: -; D gene: TRBD1; CDR3 protein: CASSPQGDANTGELFF; CDR3 DNA: TGTGCCAGCTCACCTCAGGGGGACGCGAACACCGGGGAGCTGTTTTTT
CDR3 length: 11; J gene: TRBJ1-2; V gene: TRBV19; clone size: -; D gene: -; CDR3 protein: CASTTAYGYTF; CDR3 DNA: TGTGCCAGTACTACAGCCTATGGCTACACCTTC
CDR3 length: 15; J gene: TRBJ2-3; V gene: TRBV29-1; clone size: -; D gene: TRBD2; CDR3 protein: CSVTGGGLLTDTQYF; CDR3 DNA: TGCAGCGTTACCGGGGGGGGACTTCTCACAGATACGCAGTATTTT
CDR3 length: 15; J gene: TRBJ2-3; V gene: TRBV6-5; clone size: -; D gene: TRBD1; CDR3 protein: CASARTGLSTDTQYF; CDR3 DNA: TGTGCCAGCGCCAGGACAGGACTTAGCACAGATACGCAGTATTTT
CDR3 length: 12; J gene: TRBJ1-2; V gene: TRBV19; clone size: -; D gene: -; CDR3 protein: CASTYSGYGYTF; CDR3 DNA: TGTGCCAGTACATATAGCGGCTATGGCTACACCTTC
CDR3 length: 13; J gene: TRBJ1-1; V gene: TRBV11-2; clone size: once; D gene: -; CDR3 protein: CASSLFSVEGAFF; CDR3 DNA: TGTGCCAGCAGCTTATTCTCTGTCGAGGGTGCTTTCTTT
CDR3 length: 15; J gene: TRBJ2-5; V gene: TRBV6-6; clone size: -; D gene: TRBD2; CDR3 protein: CASSYFQRGQETQYF; CDR3 DNA: TGTGCCAGCAGTTACTTCCAGCGGGGCCAAGAGACCCAGTACTTC
CDR3 length: 17; J gene: TRBJ1-5; V gene: TRBV28; clone size: -; D gene: -; CDR3 protein: CASSFFNARGRNQPQHF; CDR3 DNA: TGTGCCAGCAGTTTTTTTAATGCCAGGGGTCGCAATCAGCCCCAGCATTTT
CDR3 length: 16; J gene: TRBJ2-3; V gene: TRBV9; clone size: -; D gene: -; CDR3 protein: CASSYQRGRFTDTQYF; CDR3 DNA: TGTGCCAGCAGCTACCAGAGGGGGAGATTCACAGATACGCAGTATTTT
CDR3 length: 18; J gene: TRBJ2-4; V gene: TRBV7-9; clone size: -; D gene: -; CDR3 protein: CASSLFSFSGGDKNIQYF; CDR3 DNA: TGTGCCAGCAGCTTATTCAGCTTCTCGGGGGGCGACAAAAACATTCAGTACTTC
CDR3 length: 14; J gene: TRBJ1-5; V gene: TRBV19; clone size: -; D gene: TRBD1; CDR3 protein: CASSKQGNNQPQHF; CDR3 DNA: TGTGCCAGTAGTAAACAGGGGAACAATCAGCCCCAGCATTTT
CDR3 length: 16; J gene: TRBJ1-2; V gene: TRBV5-1; clone size: -; D gene: -; CDR3 protein: CASSLDGTKTNYGYTF; CDR3 DNA: TGCGCCAGCAGCTTGGATGGCACAAAGACTAACTATGGCTACACCTTC
CDR3 length: 16; J gene: TRBJ1-6; V gene: TRBV11-2; clone size: -; D gene: -; CDR3 protein: CASSVKIGSYNSPLHF; CDR3 DNA: TGTGCCAGCAGCGTCAAAATCGGCTCCTATAATTCACCCCTCCACTTT
CDR3 length: 16; J gene: TRBJ1-3; V gene: TRBV7-4; clone size: -; D gene: -; CDR3 protein: CASSLVPGRSGNTIYF; CDR3 DNA: TGTGCCAGCAGCTTAGTGCCAGGTCGCTCTGGAAACACCATATATTTT
CDR3 length: 14; J gene: TRBJ1-1; V gene: TRBV2; clone size: -; D gene: -; CDR3 protein: CASSEALRQSEAFF; CDR3 DNA: TGTGCCAGCAGTGAAGCGCTTCGACAGAGTGAAGCTTTCTTT